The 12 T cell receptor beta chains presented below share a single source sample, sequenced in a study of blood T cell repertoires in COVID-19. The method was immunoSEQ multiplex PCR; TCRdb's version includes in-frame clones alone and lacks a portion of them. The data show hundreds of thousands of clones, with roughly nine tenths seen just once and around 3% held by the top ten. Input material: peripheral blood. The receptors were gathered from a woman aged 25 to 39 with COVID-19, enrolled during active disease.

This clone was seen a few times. This CDR3 is CASSQGVQGGAFF. The CDR3 region has the DNA TGTGCCAGCAGCCAAGGGGTCCAGGGGGGAGCTTTCTTT. This chain connects TRBV3-1 (or the pseudogene TRBV3-2) to TRBJ1-1; 7 bases line up with TRBD1. The V gene's germline CDR1 is LGHDT and CDR2 YNNKEL (reference sequence). V trimming: 1 base; J trimming: 10 bases; junction bases outside the gene matches: 6. The CDR3 sequence is 13 residues long.

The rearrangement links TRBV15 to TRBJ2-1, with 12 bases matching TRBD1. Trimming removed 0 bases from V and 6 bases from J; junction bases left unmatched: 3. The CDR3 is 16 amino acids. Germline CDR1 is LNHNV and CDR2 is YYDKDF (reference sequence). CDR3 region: CATSRDLGQGANEQFF. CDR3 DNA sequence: TGTGCCACCAGCAGAGATCTGGGACAGGGGGCCAATGAGCAGTTCTTC.

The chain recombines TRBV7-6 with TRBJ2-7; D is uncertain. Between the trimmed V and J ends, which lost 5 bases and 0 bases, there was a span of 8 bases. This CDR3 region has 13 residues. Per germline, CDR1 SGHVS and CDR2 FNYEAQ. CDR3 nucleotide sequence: TGTGCCAGCAGCCACCCCAGCTCCTACGAGCAGTACGTC. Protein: CASSHPSSYEQYV.

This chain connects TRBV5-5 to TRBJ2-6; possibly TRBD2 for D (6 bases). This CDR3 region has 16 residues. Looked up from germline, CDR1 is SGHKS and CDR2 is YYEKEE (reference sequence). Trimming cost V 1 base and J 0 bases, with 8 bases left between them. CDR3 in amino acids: CASSLWRVSGANVLTF. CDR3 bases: TGTGCCAGCAGCTTGTGGAGGGTCTCTGGGGCCAACGTCCTGACTTTC.

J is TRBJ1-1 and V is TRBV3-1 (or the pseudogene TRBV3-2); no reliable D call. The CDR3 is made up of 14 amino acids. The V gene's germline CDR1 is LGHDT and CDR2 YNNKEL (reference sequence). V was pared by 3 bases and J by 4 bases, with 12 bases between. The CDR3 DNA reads TGTGCCAGCAGCCAGATCGGGGAGAGCACTGAAGCTTTCTTT. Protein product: CASSQIGESTEAFF.

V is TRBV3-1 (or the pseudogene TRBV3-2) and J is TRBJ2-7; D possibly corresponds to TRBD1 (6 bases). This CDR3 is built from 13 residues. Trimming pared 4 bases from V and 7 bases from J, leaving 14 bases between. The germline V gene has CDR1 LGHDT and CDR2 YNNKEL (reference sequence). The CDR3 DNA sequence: TGTGCCAGCAGCCCGACAGGCGCCGGGGAGCAGTACGTC. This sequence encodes CASSPTGAGEQYV.

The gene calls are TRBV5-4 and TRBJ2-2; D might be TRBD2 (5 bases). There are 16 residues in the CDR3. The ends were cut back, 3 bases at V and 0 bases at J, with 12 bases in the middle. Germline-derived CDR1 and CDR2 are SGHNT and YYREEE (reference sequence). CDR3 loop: CASSWETTSNTGELFF. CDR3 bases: TGTGCCAGCAGCTGGGAGACTACCTCGAACACCGGGGAGCTGTTTTTT.

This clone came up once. The CDR3 is CASSKGAYYGYTF. In nucleotides, the CDR3 is TGTGCCAGCAGCAAAGGAGCCTACTATGGCTACACCTTC. The chain combines TRBV11-3 with TRBJ1-2; no firm D call. The V end lost 5 bases, the J end lost 3 bases, and 10 bases lay between the germline ends. The CDR3 sequence is 13 residues long. CDR1 SGHNT and CDR2 YENEEA come from the germline V gene.

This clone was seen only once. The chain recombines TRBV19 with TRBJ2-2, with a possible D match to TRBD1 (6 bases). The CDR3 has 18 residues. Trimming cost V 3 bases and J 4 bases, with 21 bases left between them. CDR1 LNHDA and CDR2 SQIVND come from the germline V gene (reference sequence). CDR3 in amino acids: CASSMVRGGLKGTGELFF. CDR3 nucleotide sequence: TGTGCCAGTAGTATGGTCAGGGGCGGCCTAAAGGGCACCGGGGAGCTGTTTTTT.

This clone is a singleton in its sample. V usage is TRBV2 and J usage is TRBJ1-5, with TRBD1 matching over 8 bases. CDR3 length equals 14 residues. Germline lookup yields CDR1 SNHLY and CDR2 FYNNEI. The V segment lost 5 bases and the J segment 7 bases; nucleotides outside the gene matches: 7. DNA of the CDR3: TGTGCCAGCAGTCGGCCAGGGGGCCGGCAGCCCCAGCATTTT. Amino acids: CASSRPGGRQPQHF.

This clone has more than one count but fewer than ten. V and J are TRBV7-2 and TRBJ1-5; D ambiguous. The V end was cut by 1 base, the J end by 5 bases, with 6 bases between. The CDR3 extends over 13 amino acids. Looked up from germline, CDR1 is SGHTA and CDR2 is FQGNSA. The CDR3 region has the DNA TGTGCCAGCAGCTTAGTTGGAGATCAGCCCCAGCATTTT. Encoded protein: CASSLVGDQPQHF.

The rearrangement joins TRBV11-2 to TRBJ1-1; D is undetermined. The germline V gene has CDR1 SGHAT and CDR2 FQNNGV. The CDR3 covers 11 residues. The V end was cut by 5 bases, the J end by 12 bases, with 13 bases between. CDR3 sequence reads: CASSAHSGSFF. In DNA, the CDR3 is TGTGCCAGCAGCGCCCACAGCGGGTCTTTCTTT.